The 6 T cell receptor beta chains below come from one sample, sequenced in a study of blood T cell repertoires in COVID-19. Here immunoSEQ multiplex PCR was the method, and the copy in TCRdb shows in-frame clones only, minus some. The repertoire has 210,000 or so clones, 92% of them found once; the top ten carry around 1.2%. The sequencing sample was made of peripheral blood. The receptor set was obtained from a man aged 25 to 45 with acute or convalescent COVID-19.

The chain carries TRBV7-9 and TRBJ1-1; no reliable D call. The CDR3 length is 12 residues. V was shortened by 8 bases and J by 6 bases, with 13 bases between the two germline ends. Germline V gives CDR1 SEHNR, CDR2 FQNEAQ (reference sequence). The CDR3: CASGSLGSEAFF. CDR3 nucleotides: TGTGCCAGCGGGAGTCTGGGGTCTGAAGCTTTCTTT.

The chain employs TRBV7-3 and TRBJ1-2, with 9 bases matching TRBD1. In germline, CDR1 is SGHTA, CDR2 FQGTGA. V shed 5 bases and J 5 bases; nucleotides not matched to a gene: 3. The length of the CDR3 is 13 residues. The DNA of the CDR3 is TGTGCCAGCAGCCCAGGGACAGGGTATGGCTACACCTTC. Its protein is CASSPGTGYGYTF.

The chain has TRBV6-6 and TRBJ1-2; D is possibly TRBD1 (5 bases). Trimming cost V 2 bases and J 2 bases, with 6 bases left between them. Germline V gives CDR1 MNHNY, CDR2 SVGAGI (reference sequence). This CDR3 is 13 amino acids long. In nucleotides, the CDR3 is TGTGCCAGCAGTTACCAGGGAAACTATGGCTACACCTTC. Translated, it gives CASSYQGNYGYTF.

The gene calls are TRBV30 and TRBJ2-1, with D perhaps TRBD2 (5 bases). Germline V gene sequence: CDR1 GTSNPN, CDR2 SVGIG (reference sequence). This CDR3 is 11 amino acids long. The V and J ends lost 0 bases and 12 bases respectively, with 9 bases between them. The CDR3 DNA sequence: TGTGCCTGGAGTGTACGGGATGTGCAGTTCTTC. It is translated as CAWSVRDVQFF.

The V call is TRBV6-5, the J call TRBJ2-7, with a weak D call TRBD2 (6 bases). Germline V CDR1 and CDR2: MNHEY, SVGAGI. CDR3 length: 14 residues. Trimming removed 2 bases at V and 6 bases at J, with 14 bases between. CDR3 loop: CASSYASRDREQYF. DNA for the CDR3: TGTGCCAGCAGTTACGCCTCGCGGGATCGCGAGCAGTACTTC.

This clone was seen more than once but under ten times. The chain recombines TRBV15 with TRBJ2-3; 12 nucleotides agree with TRBD1. This CDR3 spans 16 amino acids. From germline, CDR1 is LNHNV and CDR2 YYDKDF (reference sequence). V lost 1 base, J lost 5 bases, and 4 bases stayed unmatched. Here the CDR3 DNA reads TGTGCCACCAGCAGAGTAGGGACAGGGGGCCGAGATACGCAGTATTTT. Translating it yields CATSRVGTGGRDTQYF.